This T cell receptor (beta chain) originates from a study of shared clonotypes between healthy human individuals. Assay: immunoSEQ multiplex PCR; the TCRdb copy retains only in-frame clones and omits some. Of about 2.3 million clones listed, around 90% are singletons. Per germline, CDR1 MDHEN and CDR2 SYDVKM. Trimming took off 1 base at V and 7 bases at J, with 10 bases between the two ends. This CDR3 is 13 amino acids long. The gene calls are TRBV28 and TRBJ1-1; D is undetermined. The sequencing sample was made of naive CD4+ T cells from PBMCs. The subset is: CD45RA+ positively selected. The sequence was obtained from a man aged 18 to 29 in good health. Some clones in this sample may be carry-over from other donors' samples. The CDR3 sequence: CASSLFTRIEAFF. CDR3 nucleotide sequence: TGTGCCAGCAGTTTATTTACCAGAATTGAAGCTTTCTTT.